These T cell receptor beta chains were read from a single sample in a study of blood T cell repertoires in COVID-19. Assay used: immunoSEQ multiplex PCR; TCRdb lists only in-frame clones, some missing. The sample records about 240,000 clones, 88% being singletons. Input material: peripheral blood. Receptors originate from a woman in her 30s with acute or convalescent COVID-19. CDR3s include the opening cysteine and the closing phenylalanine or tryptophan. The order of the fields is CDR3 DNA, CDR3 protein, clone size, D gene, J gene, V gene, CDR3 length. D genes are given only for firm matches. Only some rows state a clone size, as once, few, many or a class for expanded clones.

CDR3nt: TGTGCCAGCAGCCCCCTGACAGGGAGCTCCTACAATGAGCAGTTCTTC
CDR3aa: CASSPLTGSSYNEQFF
abundance: NA
d_gene: TRBD1
j_gene: TRBJ2-1
v_gene: TRBV11-2
len: 16

CDR3nt: TGTGCCAGCACTTGGGACAGGCAAGAGACCCAGTACTTC
CDR3aa: CASTWDRQETQYF
abundance: NA
d_gene: TRBD1
j_gene: TRBJ2-5
v_gene: TRBV5-5
len: 13

CDR3nt: TGTGCCAGCAGCGTAGATCCCCAGGGTCCCGTTAAAAACATTCAGTACTTC
CDR3aa: CASSVDPQGPVKNIQYF
abundance: NA
d_gene: NA
j_gene: TRBJ2-4
v_gene: TRBV9
len: 17

CDR3nt: TGTGCCAGCAGCCTCAATACAGGGCTCTCTAGGGTCGAGGCTTTCTTT
CDR3aa: CASSLNTGLSRVEAFF
abundance: NA
d_gene: NA
j_gene: TRBJ1-1
v_gene: TRBV11-2
len: 16

CDR3nt: TGTGCCAGCAGCTCGAGACTAGCGGGAGGGCCATTACAAGAGACCCAGTACTTC
CDR3aa: CASSSRLAGGPLQETQYF
abundance: NA
d_gene: TRBD2
j_gene: TRBJ2-5
v_gene: TRBV7-2
len: 18

CDR3nt: TGTGCCAGCAGAAAACAGGGGAATAGCAATCAGCCCCAGCATTTT
CDR3aa: CASRKQGNSNQPQHF
abundance: NA
d_gene: TRBD1
j_gene: TRBJ1-5
v_gene: TRBV6-5
len: 15

CDR3nt: TGTGCCACCTCGCTCTCGGGGGACTATGGCTACACCTTC
CDR3aa: CATSLSGDYGYTF
abundance: once
d_gene: NA
j_gene: TRBJ1-2
v_gene: TRBV28
len: 13

CDR3nt: TGTGCCAGCAGCGTAGCTCCGGGACAGGCTCAAGAGACCCAGTACTTC
CDR3aa: CASSVAPGQAQETQYF
abundance: NA
d_gene: TRBD1
j_gene: TRBJ2-5
v_gene: TRBV9
len: 16

CDR3nt: TGTGCCAGCGGGCTAGCCAAAAACATTCAGTACTTC
CDR3aa: CASGLAKNIQYF
abundance: NA
d_gene: NA
j_gene: TRBJ2-4
v_gene: TRBV7-2
len: 12

CDR3nt: TGTGCCAGCAGTTACTCGGCGGGAGGGATGAAAGAGACCCAGTACTTC
CDR3aa: CASSYSAGGMKETQYF
abundance: NA
d_gene: TRBD2
j_gene: TRBJ2-5
v_gene: TRBV6-5
len: 16

CDR3nt: TGTGCCAGCAGTTTACAGGGCTCTGGAAACACCATATATTTT
CDR3aa: CASSLQGSGNTIYF
abundance: NA
d_gene: NA
j_gene: TRBJ1-3
v_gene: TRBV27
len: 14

CDR3nt: TGTGCCACCAGTGATCTAGGACAGGGCCTCGGGGGCTACACCTTC
CDR3aa: CATSDLGQGLGGYTF
abundance: NA
d_gene: TRBD1
j_gene: TRBJ1-2
v_gene: TRBV24-1
len: 15

CDR3nt: TGTGCCAGTAGTGCTACAGGGGCCGCCTTCTATGGCTACACCTTC
CDR3aa: CASSATGAAFYGYTF
abundance: NA
d_gene: TRBD1
j_gene: TRBJ1-2
v_gene: TRBV19
len: 15

CDR3nt: TGTGCCAGCAGCCCCCCAGCGGGAGTAGATACGCAGTATTTT
CDR3aa: CASSPPAGVDTQYF
abundance: NA
d_gene: TRBD2
j_gene: TRBJ2-3
v_gene: TRBV7-9
len: 14

CDR3nt: TGTGCCACCATGGGACAGGGGTCCTACAATGAGCAGTTCTTC
CDR3aa: CATMGQGSYNEQFF
abundance: NA
d_gene: TRBD1
j_gene: TRBJ2-1
v_gene: TRBV6-6
len: 14

CDR3nt: TGCGCCAGCAGTGGGCTAGCCTTCGATGAGCAGTTCTTC
CDR3aa: CASSGLAFDEQFF
abundance: NA
d_gene: NA
j_gene: TRBJ2-1
v_gene: TRBV10-2
len: 13

CDR3nt: TGTGCCAGCAGCTCTCGAGTGCGTTCACCCCTCCACTTT
CDR3aa: CASSSRVRSPLHF
abundance: NA
d_gene: NA
j_gene: TRBJ1-6
v_gene: TRBV7-2
len: 13

CDR3nt: TGTGCCATCAGGGGGGTTGAGCGGGGGACTTACAATGAGCAGTTCTTC
CDR3aa: CAIRGVERGTYNEQFF
abundance: NA
d_gene: TRBD2
j_gene: TRBJ2-1
v_gene: TRBV10-3
len: 16

CDR3nt: TGTGCCAGTCGACAGAACTATAATTCACCCCTCCACTTT
CDR3aa: CASRQNYNSPLHF
abundance: NA
d_gene: NA
j_gene: TRBJ1-6
v_gene: TRBV19
len: 13

CDR3nt: TGTGCCAGTAGTATTACTAGCGGGAGAAAGGTTTGGGTGGATGAGCAGTTCTTC
CDR3aa: CASSITSGRKVWVDEQFF
abundance: NA
d_gene: TRBD2
j_gene: TRBJ2-1
v_gene: TRBV19
len: 18

CDR3nt: TGTGCCAGTAGTATACAACCAGGAGGTGGGTTCTATGGCTACACCTTC
CDR3aa: CASSIQPGGGFYGYTF
abundance: NA
d_gene: NA
j_gene: TRBJ1-2
v_gene: TRBV19
len: 16

CDR3nt: TGTGCCAGTAGTACCTCAGGGGCCCCCGCTGAAGCTTTCTTT
CDR3aa: CASSTSGAPAEAFF
abundance: NA
d_gene: NA
j_gene: TRBJ1-1
v_gene: TRBV19
len: 14

CDR3nt: TGTGCCAGTAGTCCCCGCGGAGGGGCCTCTGGAAACACCATATATTTT
CDR3aa: CASSPRGGASGNTIYF
abundance: NA
d_gene: NA
j_gene: TRBJ1-3
v_gene: TRBV19
len: 16

CDR3nt: TGTGCCAGCAGCCGAGAACTAGCGGGACGTCGGTGGAATGAGCAGTTCTTC
CDR3aa: CASSRELAGRRWNEQFF
abundance: NA
d_gene: TRBD2
j_gene: TRBJ2-1
v_gene: TRBV4-2
len: 17

CDR3nt: TGTGCCAGCAGCCTCACAGGGGGCGCGTCCTACGAGCAGTACTTC
CDR3aa: CASSLTGGASYEQYF
abundance: NA
d_gene: TRBD1
j_gene: TRBJ2-7
v_gene: TRBV4-2
len: 15

CDR3nt: TGTGCCAGCAGCTACAGGGGGTACACCGGGGAGCTGTTTTTT
CDR3aa: CASSYRGYTGELFF
abundance: NA
d_gene: TRBD1
j_gene: TRBJ2-2
v_gene: TRBV7-2
len: 14

CDR3nt: TGTGCCAGCAGCAAAGCCCCCGGGACTAGAGCCTACGAGCAGTACTTC
CDR3aa: CASSKAPGTRAYEQYF
abundance: NA
d_gene: NA
j_gene: TRBJ2-7
v_gene: TRBV21-1
len: 16

CDR3nt: TGTGCCTGGACCCCGGGACAGGGGGGGTACGAGCAGTACTTC
CDR3aa: CAWTPGQGGYEQYF
abundance: NA
d_gene: TRBD1
j_gene: TRBJ2-7
v_gene: TRBV30
len: 14

CDR3nt: TGTGCCAGCATCGGTAGCGGGCAATACAATGAGCAGTTCTTC
CDR3aa: CASIGSGQYNEQFF
abundance: NA
d_gene: TRBD2
j_gene: TRBJ2-1
v_gene: TRBV2
len: 14

CDR3nt: TGTGCCACCGCTAGCGGAATCGAGCAGTACTTC
CDR3aa: CATASGIEQYF
abundance: NA
d_gene: TRBD2
j_gene: TRBJ2-7
v_gene: TRBV6-5
len: 11

CDR3nt: TGTGCCAGCAGCATATCTTTAGTCAATGAGCAGTTCTTC
CDR3aa: CASSISLVNEQFF
abundance: NA
d_gene: NA
j_gene: TRBJ2-1
v_gene: TRBV11-2
len: 13

CDR3nt: TGTGCCAGCAGCTTGTTTCGGGACCAAGAGACCCAGTACTTC
CDR3aa: CASSLFRDQETQYF
abundance: NA
d_gene: NA
j_gene: TRBJ2-5
v_gene: TRBV5-4
len: 14

CDR3nt: TGTGCCAGCAGTTACCGGACCGGGACAGGGGGAGAGACCCAGTACTTC
CDR3aa: CASSYRTGTGGETQYF
abundance: NA
d_gene: TRBD1
j_gene: TRBJ2-5
v_gene: TRBV6-6
len: 16

CDR3nt: TGCGCCAGCAGCTCTACAGGGGGCGGGCAGCCCCAGCATTTT
CDR3aa: CASSSTGGGQPQHF
abundance: NA
d_gene: TRBD1
j_gene: TRBJ1-5
v_gene: TRBV5-1
len: 14

CDR3nt: TGTGCCAGTTGTAGCGGGAGGGCGAACACCGGGGAGCTGTTTTTT
CDR3aa: CASCSGRANTGELFF
abundance: few
d_gene: TRBD2
j_gene: TRBJ2-2
v_gene: TRBV19
len: 15

CDR3nt: TGTGCCAGCAGTTACTCCTTTTCCTCGGGAACTGAAGCTTTCTTT
CDR3aa: CASSYSFSSGTEAFF
abundance: NA
d_gene: NA
j_gene: TRBJ1-1
v_gene: TRBV6-2/TRBV6-3
len: 15

CDR3nt: TGTGCCAGCAGCCCAGGGTTCCGGGAGACCCAGTACTTC
CDR3aa: CASSPGFRETQYF
abundance: NA
d_gene: NA
j_gene: TRBJ2-5
v_gene: TRBV7-8
len: 13

CDR3nt: TGCGCCAGCACTAGCGGGAGAGGGGATACGCAGTATTTT
CDR3aa: CASTSGRGDTQYF
abundance: NA
d_gene: TRBD2
j_gene: TRBJ2-3
v_gene: TRBV5-1
len: 13

CDR3nt: TGTGCCAGTAGTATGGGGGCTCGGACCACCGGGGAGCTGTTTTTT
CDR3aa: CASSMGARTTGELFF
abundance: once
d_gene: NA
j_gene: TRBJ2-2
v_gene: TRBV19
len: 15

CDR3nt: TGTGCCAGCAGACGGAGGATTTTGGATGGCTACACCTTC
CDR3aa: CASRRRILDGYTF
abundance: many
d_gene: NA
j_gene: TRBJ1-2
v_gene: TRBV7-2
len: 13

CDR3nt: TGTGCCAGCAGCTCAAGGGGGCGCGGGACCGGGGAGCTGTTTTTT
CDR3aa: CASSSRGRGTGELFF
abundance: NA
d_gene: TRBD1
j_gene: TRBJ2-2
v_gene: TRBV7-8
len: 15

CDR3nt: TGTGCCAGCAGTTACTCTCGGGGACTAGCGGGACCTCCCACCTACAATGAGCAGTTCTTC
CDR3aa: CASSYSRGLAGPPTYNEQFF
abundance: NA
d_gene: TRBD2
j_gene: TRBJ2-1
v_gene: TRBV6-2/TRBV6-3
len: 20

CDR3nt: TGTGCCAGCAGTGACCCCGACAGATACAATGAGCAGTTCTTC
CDR3aa: CASSDPDRYNEQFF
abundance: NA
d_gene: NA
j_gene: TRBJ2-1
v_gene: TRBV2
len: 14

CDR3nt: TGTGCCAGCAGCTTTTGGAGGGAGGGCCCTACCGATACGCAGTATTTT
CDR3aa: CASSFWREGPTDTQYF
abundance: NA
d_gene: TRBD2
j_gene: TRBJ2-3
v_gene: TRBV7-8
len: 16

CDR3nt: TGCGCCAGCAGCCAAGATGTTAGCGGGATCTACGAGCAGTACTTC
CDR3aa: CASSQDVSGIYEQYF
abundance: NA
d_gene: TRBD2
j_gene: TRBJ2-7
v_gene: TRBV4-1
len: 15

CDR3nt: TGTGCCAGCAGTGGGACTAGCGGGCAAGCTGGGGCCAACGTCCTGACTTTC
CDR3aa: CASSGTSGQAGANVLTF
abundance: NA
d_gene: TRBD2
j_gene: TRBJ2-6
v_gene: TRBV5-6
len: 17

CDR3nt: TGTGCCACCAGCAAACCGGGACTAGCGGGAGCAGATACGCAGTATTTT
CDR3aa: CATSKPGLAGADTQYF
abundance: NA
d_gene: TRBD2
j_gene: TRBJ2-3
v_gene: TRBV15
len: 16